The rows below give T cell receptor beta chains drawn from one sample of a study of OX40 agonist ivuxolimab in advanced cancers. Some clones are missing from TCRdb's copy, which holds only in-frame ones; the method was immunoSEQ multiplex PCR. The sample has some 39,000 clones; roughly 81% are singletons. The source was CD4+ or CD8+ T cells sorted from blood, collected in a trial of the OX40 agonist ivuxolimab. The receptors derive from an adult with an advanced solid tumor such as melanoma, head and neck, liver or kidney cancer. Each CDR3 is given with its conserved first and last residue. Each record gives: clone size, V gene, D gene, J gene, CDR3 protein, CDR3 DNA. D genes are given only for firm matches. Size tells how often a clone was seen (once, few, many) or the class of an expanded clone, and some rows leave it out.

few	TRBV19	NA	TRBJ1-4	CASSRQVWDEKLFF	TGTGCCAGTAGTAGGCAGGTCTGGGATGAAAAACTGTTTTTT
NA	TRBV28	NA	TRBJ1-5	CASRLTGSFNQPQHF	TGTGCCAGCAGACTTACAGGGAGCTTCAATCAGCCCCAGCATTTT
NA	TRBV5-5	NA	TRBJ1-5	CASSLGGGNQPQHF	TGTGCCAGCAGCTTAGGGGGAGGCAATCAGCCCCAGCATTTT
NA	TRBV6-5	NA	TRBJ1-2	CASTPSRDGYTF	TGTGCCAGCACCCCTAGTCGGGATGGCTACACCTTC
NA	TRBV7-6	TRBD2	TRBJ2-5	CASSLGGLALETQYF	TGTGCCAGCAGCTTAGGAGGACTAGCGTTGGAGACCCAGTACTTC
NA	TRBV7-3	NA	TRBJ2-1	CASSQGGSGHNEQFF	TGTGCCAGCAGTCAGGGGGGAAGCGGGCACAATGAGCAGTTCTTC
few	TRBV5-5	NA	TRBJ1-2	CASSGQHYGYTF	TGTGCCAGCAGCGGACAGCATTATGGCTACACCTTC
NA	TRBV6-6	NA	TRBJ1-2	CASSYQQGNGYTF	TGTGCCAGCAGTTACCAGCAGGGCAATGGCTACACCTTC
NA	TRBV18	NA	TRBJ1-4	CASSGGNNEKLFF	TGTGCCAGCTCGGGGGGCAACAATGAAAAACTGTTTTTT
NA	TRBV2	NA	TRBJ2-3	CASSEVLGSGGMQYF	TGTGCCAGCAGTGAAGTTTTAGGGTCAGGGGGGATGCAGTATTTT
NA	TRBV11-2	NA	TRBJ2-3	CASSLGLQASTDTQYF	TGTGCCAGCAGCCTCGGACTTCAAGCTAGCACAGATACGCAGTATTTT
NA	TRBV2	NA	TRBJ2-6	CASSIQGVPGANVLTF	TGTGCCAGCAGCATCCAAGGGGTCCCTGGGGCCAACGTCCTGACTTTC
NA	TRBV10-3	NA	TRBJ2-2	CAIRGTVNTGELFF	TGTGCCATCAGAGGGACGGTTAACACCGGGGAGCTGTTTTTT
NA	TRBV7-9	NA	TRBJ2-7	CASSLDGPRGEQYF	TGTGCCAGCAGCTTGGACGGCCCCAGGGGAGAGCAGTACTTC
NA	TRBV9	TRBD1	TRBJ1-1	CASSGRTGLGAFF	TGTGCCAGCAGCGGACGGACAGGCCTTGGAGCTTTCTTT
NA	TRBV7-3	NA	TRBJ2-2	CASSRSITGELFF	TGTGCCAGCAGCCGTAGTATCACCGGGGAGCTGTTTTTT
NA	TRBV6-5	NA	TRBJ2-7	CASSPGGSVYEQYF	TGTGCCAGCAGTCCAGGCGGGTCTGTCTACGAGCAGTACTTC
once	TRBV18	TRBD1	TRBJ2-3	CASSPGQGSTDTQYF	TGTGCCAGCTCACCCGGACAGGGCAGCACAGATACGCAGTATTTT
NA	TRBV5-1	NA	TRBJ2-2	CASSLSWGTGELFF	TGCGCCAGCAGCCTCTCCTGGGGCACCGGGGAGCTGTTTTTT
NA	TRBV7-9	NA	TRBJ1-2	CASSLSELYIYGYTF	TGTGCCAGCAGCTTAAGCGAACTCTACATCTATGGCTACACCTTC
NA	TRBV2	TRBD2	TRBJ2-5	CASSEGRAGGQAKETQYF	TGTGCCAGCAGTGAAGGCAGGGCGGGGGGGCAGGCCAAGGAGACCCAGTACTTC
few	TRBV14	TRBD1	TRBJ2-5	CASSQTGASQTQYF	TGTGCCAGCAGCCAAACAGGGGCCAGTCAGACCCAGTACTTC
NA	TRBV4-1	NA	TRBJ2-3	CASSQDEGISTTDTQYF	TGCGCCAGCAGCCAAGACGAGGGGATATCCACCACAGATACGCAGTATTTT
medium-sized	TRBV7-2	TRBD2	TRBJ2-1	CASSSSGGVSYNEQFF	TGTGCCAGCAGTTCTAGCGGGGGGGTCTCCTACAATGAGCAGTTCTTC
NA	TRBV5-6	TRBD1	TRBJ1-5	CASSYQGARQPQHF	TGTGCCAGCAGCTACCAGGGGGCGCGACAGCCCCAGCATTTT
few	TRBV28	TRBD1	TRBJ1-2	CASSQTGTGNYGYTF	TGTGCCAGCAGCCAAACCGGGACAGGGAACTATGGCTACACCTTC
once	TRBV5-1	TRBD1	TRBJ2-5	CASSIGQGQETQYF	TGCGCCAGCAGCATTGGACAGGGGCAAGAGACCCAGTACTTC
NA	TRBV19	NA	TRBJ1-1	CASIRLPEAFF	TGTGCCAGTATACGCCTCCCTGAAGCTTTCTTT
once	TRBV5-1	NA	TRBJ1-3	CASRLEEAGNTIYF	TGCGCCAGCAGATTAGAGGAGGCTGGAAACACCATATATTTT
once	TRBV11-2	NA	TRBJ1-5	CASSPSTRGQPQHF	TGTGCCAGCAGCCCTAGCACCCGGGGTCAGCCCCAGCATTTT
NA	TRBV19	NA	TRBJ1-1	CASSIGGYTEAFF	TGTGCCAGTAGTATTGGGGGGTACACTGAAGCTTTCTTT
NA	TRBV5-1	TRBD2	TRBJ2-7	CASSLVLADEQYF	TGCGCCAGCAGCTTGGTACTAGCGGATGAGCAGTACTTC
NA	TRBV5-7	NA	TRBJ1-1	CASSLQQRINTEAFF	TGTGCCAGCAGCTTGCAACAGCGTATTAACACTGAAGCTTTCTTT
NA	TRBV6-5	TRBD1	TRBJ2-3	CASNLQGSADTQYF	TGTGCCAGCAACTTACAGGGGTCCGCAGATACGCAGTATTTT
NA	TRBV27	NA	TRBJ2-3	CASSWNIRDTQYF	TGTGCCAGCAGTTGGAATATTAGAGATACGCAGTATTTT
NA	TRBV2	NA	TRBJ2-5	CASSRNNQETQYF	TGTGCCAGCAGTAGGAACAACCAAGAGACCCAGTACTTC
NA	TRBV6-1	TRBD1	TRBJ2-7	CASSNRGIRSYEQYF	TGTGCCAGCAGTAACAGGGGTATTCGCTCCTACGAGCAGTACTTC
NA	TRBV28	TRBD1	TRBJ2-7	CASSAYTGGSYEQYF	TGTGCCAGCAGTGCCTATACAGGGGGCTCCTACGAGCAGTACTTC
NA	TRBV6-4	NA	TRBJ2-7	CASSDLYRTLGDEQYF	TGTGCCAGCAGTGACCTTTATCGTACCTTGGGGGACGAGCAGTACTTC
NA	TRBV6-5	TRBD1	TRBJ1-6	CASSPTGRNSPLHF	TGTGCCAGCAGTCCGACAGGGAGAAATTCACCCCTCCACTTT
NA	TRBV21-1	NA	TRBJ1-1	CASACWGNTEAFF	TGTGCCAGCGCCTGTTGGGGGAACACTGAAGCTTTCTTT
NA	TRBV14	NA	TRBJ1-6	CASSRGGGFNSPLHF	TGTGCCAGCAGTCGCGGAGGGGGTTTTAATTCACCCCTCCACTTT
NA	TRBV27	NA	TRBJ1-2	CASRMPNYGYIF	TGTGCCAGCAGGATGCCTAACTATGGCTACATCTTC
NA	TRBV29-1	TRBD1	TRBJ2-5	CSVDRTGQETQYF	TGCAGCGTTGACCGGACAGGGCAAGAGACCCAGTACTTC
few	TRBV6-6	TRBD1	TRBJ1-1	CASTQGGRPTEAFF	TGTGCCAGCACCCAAGGGGGCCGTCCCACTGAAGCTTTCTTT
once	TRBV15	NA	TRBJ2-7	CATSRDIGLYEQYF	TGTGCCACCAGCAGAGATATCGGACTGTACGAGCAGTACTTC
NA	TRBV19	TRBD2	TRBJ2-1	CASSIAGTSRVDEQFF	TGTGCCAGTAGTATAGCCGGGACTAGCCGGGTCGATGAGCAGTTCTTC
NA	TRBV28	TRBD1	TRBJ1-1	CASSSATKTGEEKAFF	TGTGCCAGCAGTTCCGCCACTAAAACAGGGGAAGAAAAAGCTTTCTTT
NA	TRBV10-1	NA	TRBJ2-3	CASSQRQSGTDTQYF	TGCGCCAGCAGCCAGAGACAGAGCGGCACAGATACGCAGTATTTT
once	TRBV2	NA	TRBJ1-4	CASSEQNTDEKLFF	TGTGCCAGCAGTGAACAGAACACCGATGAAAAACTGTTTTTT
few	TRBV18	NA	TRBJ1-6	CASSPSGRNSPLHF	TGTGCCAGCTCACCTTCTGGCAGAAATTCACCCCTCCACTTT
NA	TRBV29-1	NA	TRBJ1-4	CSVTIRNEKLFF	TGCAGCGTCACTATCAGAAATGAAAAACTGTTTTTT
NA	TRBV11-2	NA	TRBJ2-7	CASSLDRWGLGVYEQYF	TGTGCCAGCAGCTTAGATCGGTGGGGGCTTGGTGTCTACGAGCAGTACTTC
NA	TRBV25-1	NA	TRBJ2-2	CASSPRGTNTGELFF	TGTGCCAGCTCACCTCGGGGGACGAACACCGGGGAGCTGTTTTTT
NA	TRBV5-1	TRBD1	TRBJ1-4	CASSLRGGWAQGEKLFF	TGCGCCAGCAGCTTGAGAGGGGGCTGGGCGCAAGGTGAAAAACTGTTTTTT